The 6 T cell receptor beta chains reported below all come from one sample, sequenced in a study of blood T cells in healthy people across ages. The second PCR ran about 6 to 12 cycles with a sample-barcoded 5' primer and J-beta primers. TCRdb reprocessed the 5' RACE reads via MiXCR and lists one record per CDR3 protein. There are 550,000 to 600,000 distinct CDR3 sequences in the sample; 27% occur only once, and around 18% lies in the top ten. Sequenced sample: blood. Every receptor here comes from a woman between 65 and 79 years old in good health.

The chain joins TRBV12-3 or TRBV12-4 to TRBJ1-2, with D possibly being TRBD1 (6 bases). The CDR3 contains 11 residues. With 5 bases removed from V and 11 bases from J, the gap between germline ends came to 12 bases. The CDR3 DNA is TGTGCCAGCAGTCAATACAGGGTATACACCTTC. This encodes CASSQYRVYTF.

The chain recombines TRBV12-3 or TRBV12-4 with TRBJ1-5; D remains ambiguous. Trimming left V 6 bases short and J 3 bases short, with 12 bases between. The CDR3 is 14 amino acids. The CDR3 here is CASRIDRDNQPQHF. Written as DNA, the CDR3 is TGTGCCAGCAGGATCGACCGTGACAATCAGCCCCAGCATTTT.

This clonotype was detected a few times. This chain uses TRBV5-1 with TRBJ2-1, with D possibly TRBD2 on 6 matching bases. This CDR3 region has 18 residues. Trimming left V 3 bases short and J 2 bases short, with 21 bases between. Germline V CDR1 and CDR2: SGHRS, YFSETQ. As DNA, the CDR3 is TGCGCCAGCAGCTCCCGAGTTAATTTGCGGGGAGCCTACAATGAGCAGTTCTTC. Its translation: CASSSRVNLRGAYNEQFF. The entire variable domain, with the rest obtained from reference TRBV5-1 and TRBJ2-1, is as follows: KAGVTQTPRYLIKTRGQQVTLSCSPISGHRSVSWYQQTPGQGLQFLFEYFSETQRNKGNFPGRFSGRQFSNSRSEMNVSTLELGDSALYLCASSSRVNLRGAYNEQFFGPGTRLTVL.

This clonotype was picked up a small number of times. The J gene is TRBJ2-2, the V gene TRBV15; D unresolved. Trimming pared 0 bases from V and 2 bases from J, leaving 4 bases between. The CDR3 is made up of 14 amino acids. Germline CDR1 is LNHNV and CDR2 is YYDKDF (reference sequence). CDR3 sequence: CATSRDSNTGELFF. Written as DNA, the CDR3 is TGTGCCACCAGCAGAGATTCCAACACCGGGGAGCTGTTTTTT.

In this sample, this clonotype turned up a few times. This chain uses TRBV12-3 or TRBV12-4 with TRBJ2-7; D may be TRBD1 or TRBD2 (6 bases each). V gave up 0 bases and J gave up 6 bases, with 15 bases separating them. The CDR3 is made up of 15 amino acids. The CDR3 region has the DNA TGTGCCAGCAGTTTAGCCCCCGGGGGCCGTTGCGAGCAGTACTTC. It codes for CASSLAPGGRCEQYF.

This clonotype came up many times. The V call is TRBV28, the J call TRBJ1-5; 7 bases match TRBD1. Per germline, CDR1 MDHEN and CDR2 SYDVKM. The CDR3 has 14 residues. J was trimmed by 6 bases and V by 4 bases; bases with no gene match: 6. For the CDR3, the DNA is TGTGCCAGCAGTTCTCCACAGGGGCGTCAGCCCCAGCATTTT. Translated: CASSSPQGRQPQHF.